These T cell receptor beta chains were read from a single sample in a study of T cell repertoires in cytomegalovirus infection. TCRdb called the reads again in MiXCR, with one record for every CDR3 protein. This sample carries approximately 910,000 distinct CDR3 sequences, 31% of them seen once, and the ten largest clones take under 15%. No antigen is known for these receptors. Sample: cultured CD8+ T cells from PBMCs, taken from culture after CMV antigen stimulation. These receptors originate from a human donor in good health (CMV status not recorded). Some clones in this sample may be carry-over from other donors' samples. Each CDR3 is given with its conserved first and last residue. The order of the fields is clone size, D gene, V gene, J gene, CDR3 DNA, CDR3 protein. The D gene is left open where the match is weak. Not every row has a clone size; where given, it reads once, few, many or a size class.

size: few
D: TRBD1
V: TRBV27
J: TRBJ1-5
DNA: TGTGCCAGCAGTTCCGGCACAGGGGGTTACAATCAGCCCCAGCATTTT
CDR3: CASSSGTGGYNQPQHF

size: few
D: -
V: TRBV6-1
J: TRBJ1-2
DNA: TGTGCCAGCAGTGTCGAACAGGTGGACCCCTTGGGCTACACCTTC
CDR3: CASSVEQVDPLGYTF

size: few
D: -
V: TRBV7-6
J: TRBJ2-3
DNA: TGTGCCAGCAGCTTAGAGGCCTTCTCAGATACGCAGTATTTT
CDR3: CASSLEAFSDTQYF

size: -
D: -
V: TRBV7-6
J: TRBJ2-3
DNA: TGTGCCGGTCTCCCGGGGCACACAGATACGCAGTATTTT
CDR3: CAGLPGHTDTQYF

size: many
D: TRBD1
V: TRBV7-8
J: TRBJ1-6
DNA: TGTGCCAGCAGCTTATCCGGACAGGGTGGAGGTAATTCACCCCTCCACTTT
CDR3: CASSLSGQGGGNSPLHF

size: few
D: TRBD1
V: TRBV15
J: TRBJ1-2
DNA: TGTGCCACCAGCAGGGACAGGGGGTCCTATGGCTACACCTTC
CDR3: CATSRDRGSYGYTF

size: -
D: -
V: TRBV4-1
J: TRBJ1-5
DNA: TGCGCCAGCAGACCGACGGGGGGAGGTCAGCCCCAGCATTTT
CDR3: CASRPTGGGQPQHF

size: -
D: -
V: TRBV28
J: TRBJ1-6
DNA: TGTGCCAGCAGTGCGCGGGGGGGGGATAATTCACCCCTCCACTTT
CDR3: CASSARGGDNSPLHF

size: many
D: TRBD2
V: TRBV7-6
J: TRBJ2-1
DNA: TGTGCCAGCAGCTCCGGACTAGCGGGTTACAATGAGCAGTTCTTC
CDR3: CASSSGLAGYNEQFF

size: few
D: TRBD1
V: TRBV7-9
J: TRBJ1-2
DNA: TGTGCCAGCAGTCCACCCGGGACAGGGGGAGATGGCTACACCTTC
CDR3: CASSPPGTGGDGYTF

size: many
D: TRBD2
V: TRBV12-3/TRBV12-4
J: TRBJ2-1
DNA: TGTGCCAGCAGTCTCTTTCGGGGCGGGGGGCGCTACAATGAGCAGTTCTTC
CDR3: CASSLFRGGGRYNEQFF

size: -
D: TRBD2
V: TRBV4-1
J: TRBJ2-5
DNA: TGCGCCAGCAGCCAAGGTGTGGGTGCTAGCGGAGAGACCCAGTACTTC
CDR3: CASSQGVGASGETQYF

size: -
D: -
V: TRBV24-1
J: TRBJ2-2
DNA: TGTGCCACCAGTGAGAACACCGGGGAGCTGTTTTTT
CDR3: CATSENTGELFF